The 4 T cell receptor beta chains given below trace back to one sample, sequenced in a study of OX40 agonist ivuxolimab in advanced cancers. The repertoire was sequenced with immunoSEQ multiplex PCR; TCRdb's copy has only in-frame clones and lacks some. Of about 55,000 clones listed, approximately 80% were seen once; the top ten hold just under 6.5%. Specimen: CD4+ or CD8+ T cells sorted from blood, collected in a trial of the OX40 agonist ivuxolimab. These receptors were taken from an adult with an advanced solid tumor such as melanoma, head and neck, liver or kidney cancer.

The V and J genes are TRBV2 and TRBJ1-2; no clear D gene. The V and J ends lost 9 bases and 0 bases respectively, with 11 bases between them. Germline V gene sequence: CDR1 SNHLY, CDR2 FYNNEI. CDR3 length: 13 amino acids. The CDR3 region has the DNA TGTGCCAGGGGCTTGCGGTCTAACTATGGCTACACCTTC. Its translation: CARGLRSNYGYTF.

The count of this clone is one. The V call is TRBV6-5, the J call TRBJ1-4; TRBD1 agrees at 7 bases. Germline V gene data show CDR1 as MNHEY and CDR2 as SVGAGI. The CDR3 sequence is 15 residues long. Trimming at V came to 2 bases and at J to 4 bases, leaving 4 bases not matched to a gene. The DNA of the CDR3 is TGTGCCAGCAGTTACGGGCGACAGGGTAATGAAAAACTGTTTTTT. It yields the protein CASSYGRQGNEKLFF.

The chain recombines TRBV10-1 with TRBJ2-5; 9 bases match TRBD1. CDR3 length equals 14 residues. The germline CDR1 and CDR2 sequences are WNHNN and SYGVQD (reference sequence). The V gene end was trimmed by 3 bases and the J gene end by 8 bases; junction bases not matched to a gene: 7. The CDR3 sequence is CASSDGGQGNTQYF. The CDR3 DNA sequence: TGCGCCAGCAGTGATGGTGGACAGGGGAACACCCAGTACTTC.

This rearrangement joins TRBV19 to TRBJ1-2; D ambiguous. The CDR3 loop spans 15 amino acids. V was clipped by 3 bases and J by 4 bases, with 15 bases between them. Germline V gene data show CDR1 as LNHDA and CDR2 as SQIVND (reference sequence). CDR3: CASSIKQPAGYGYTF. The DNA of the CDR3 is TGTGCCAGTAGTATCAAACAGCCCGCCGGCTATGGCTACACCTTC.